The clone carrying this T cell receptor (beta chain) has just one count. The V and J ends lost 3 bases and 7 bases, in that order; junction bases with no gene match: 6. Germline CDR1 and CDR2: SGHNT and YYREEE (reference sequence). The CDR3 is 13 amino acids. The data are from a study of CD8 T cells in ankylosing spondylitis. TCRdb itself ran the 5' RACE reads through MiXCR, one entry per CDR3 protein. The sample includes roughly 200,000 distinct CDR3 sequences, 9.5% to 15% seen only once; the top ten take approximately 15%. The rearrangement links TRBV5-4 to TRBJ1-1; the match to TRBD1 covers 7 bases. Sequencing was performed on blood, either unsorted or a sorted T cell fraction (not recorded which). The receptor was derived from a male donor with ankylosing spondylitis or in good health (not recorded which). The CDR3 protein is CASSSQGSVEAFF. CDR3 nucleotide sequence: TGTGCCAGCAGCTCACAGGGGTCGGTTGAAGCTTTCTTT.